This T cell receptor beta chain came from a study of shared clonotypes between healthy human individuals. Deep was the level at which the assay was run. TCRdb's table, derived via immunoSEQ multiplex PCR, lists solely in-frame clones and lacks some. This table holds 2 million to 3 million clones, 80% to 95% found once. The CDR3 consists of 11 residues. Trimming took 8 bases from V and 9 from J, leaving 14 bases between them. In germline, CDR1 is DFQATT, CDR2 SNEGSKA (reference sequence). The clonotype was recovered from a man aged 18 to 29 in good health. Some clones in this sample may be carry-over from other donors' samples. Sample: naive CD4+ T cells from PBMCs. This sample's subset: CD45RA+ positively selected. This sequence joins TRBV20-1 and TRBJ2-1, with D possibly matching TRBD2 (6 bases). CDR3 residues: CSPMGGGEQFF. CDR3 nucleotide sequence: TGCAGTCCTATGGGGGGAGGTGAGCAGTTCTTC.